Described below is a single T cell receptor beta chain sequence and its context. The CDR3 spans 15 residues. V gave up 3 bases and J gave up 5 bases; unmatched junction bases: 3. The germline gives CDR1 SNHLY, CDR2 FYNNEI. The data were obtained in a study of blood T cell repertoires in COVID-19. Background on the study: The origin of the acute and convalescent COVID-19 samples was the United States, Italy and Spain. In each case, the material was cDNA or gDNA derived from T cells, B-cell-depleted T cells, or PBMCs.

Per the original methods: Amplification of reference gene primers was used by the study to estimate nucleated cell counts. Data came from immunoSEQ multiplex PCR; TCRdb stores just in-frame clones and leaves some out. D and trimming were read from the DNA, whereas the V and J calls and clone size are those reported in that table. The data show tens of thousands of clones, 70% to 80% seen once. The source material was peripheral blood. This clonotype originated in a human donor in a cohort sampled during active COVID-19. V and J are TRBV2 and TRBJ2-3; 12 bases are a match to TRBD2. The CDR3 DNA follows: TGTGCCAGCAGTGAGCTAGCGGGAGGGGGAGATACGCAGTATTTT. Protein: CASSELAGGGDTQYF.